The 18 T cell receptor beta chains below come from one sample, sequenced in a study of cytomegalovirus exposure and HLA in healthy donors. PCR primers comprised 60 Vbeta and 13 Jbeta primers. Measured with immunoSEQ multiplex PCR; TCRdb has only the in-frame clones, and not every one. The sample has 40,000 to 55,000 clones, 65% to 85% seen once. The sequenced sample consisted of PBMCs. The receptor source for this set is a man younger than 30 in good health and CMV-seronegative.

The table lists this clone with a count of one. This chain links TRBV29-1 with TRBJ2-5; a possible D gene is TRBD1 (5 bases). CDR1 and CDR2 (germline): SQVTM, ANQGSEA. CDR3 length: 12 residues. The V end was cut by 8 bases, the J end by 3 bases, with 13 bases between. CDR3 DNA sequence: TGCAGCCTTGGACAAATCGAAGAGACCCAGTACTTC. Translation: CSLGQIEETQYF.

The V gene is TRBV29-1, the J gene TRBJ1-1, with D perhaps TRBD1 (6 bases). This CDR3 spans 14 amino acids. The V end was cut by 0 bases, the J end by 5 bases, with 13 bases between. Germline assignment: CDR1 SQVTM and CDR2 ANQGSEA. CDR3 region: CSVEEIPGVTEAFF. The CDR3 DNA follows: TGCAGCGTTGAAGAAATCCCAGGGGTAACTGAAGCTTTCTTT. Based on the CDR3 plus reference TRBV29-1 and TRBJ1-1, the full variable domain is SAVISQKPSRDICQRGTSLTIQCQVDSQVTMMFWYRQQPGQSLTLIATANQGSEATYESGFVIDKFPISRPNLTFSTLTVSNMSPEDSSIYLCSVEEIPGVTEAFFGQGTRLTVV.

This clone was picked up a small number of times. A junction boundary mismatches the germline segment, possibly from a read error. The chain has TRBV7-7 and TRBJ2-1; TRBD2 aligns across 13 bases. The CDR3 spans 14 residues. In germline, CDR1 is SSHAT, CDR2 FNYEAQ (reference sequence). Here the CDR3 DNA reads TGTGCTAGCAGCCGAGGACTAGCGGGAGATGAGCAGTTCTTC. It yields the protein CASSRGLAGDEQFF.

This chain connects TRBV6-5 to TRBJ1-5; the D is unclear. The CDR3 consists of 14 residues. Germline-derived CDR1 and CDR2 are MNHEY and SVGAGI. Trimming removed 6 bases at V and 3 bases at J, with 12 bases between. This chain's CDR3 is CASSLRHSNQPQHF. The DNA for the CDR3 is TGTGCCAGCAGCCTCAGACATTCCAATCAGCCCCAGCATTTT.

CDR3 DNA: TGCGCCAGCAGCCAAGAACAGGGGAATGGCTACACCTTC. This sequence encodes CASSQEQGNGYTF. The rearrangement links TRBV4-3 to TRBJ1-2, with 7 bases aligning to TRBD1. Germline V gene data show CDR1 as LGHNA and CDR2 as YSLEER. The CDR3 runs 13 residues. With 0 bases clipped from V and 6 bases from J, the junction kept 1 base outside the gene matches.

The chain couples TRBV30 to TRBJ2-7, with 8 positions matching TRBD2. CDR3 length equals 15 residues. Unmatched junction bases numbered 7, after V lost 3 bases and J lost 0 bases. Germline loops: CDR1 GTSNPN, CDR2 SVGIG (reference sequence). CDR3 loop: CAWRAGTRRSYEQYF. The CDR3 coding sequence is TGTGCCTGGAGAGCCGGGACTAGACGCTCCTACGAGCAGTACTTC.

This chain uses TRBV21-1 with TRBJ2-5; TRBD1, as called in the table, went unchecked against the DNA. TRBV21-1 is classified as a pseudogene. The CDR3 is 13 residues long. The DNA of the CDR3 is TGTGCCAGCAGCATGGCAGGGCAAGAGACCCAGTACTTC. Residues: CASSMAGQETQYF.

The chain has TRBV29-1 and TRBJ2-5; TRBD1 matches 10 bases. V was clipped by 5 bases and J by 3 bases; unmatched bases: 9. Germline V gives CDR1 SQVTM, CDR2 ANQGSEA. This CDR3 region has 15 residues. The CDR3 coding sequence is TGCAGCGTTAGGGTGGGGACAGGGGTAGAAGAGACCCAGTACTTC. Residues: CSVRVGTGVEETQYF.

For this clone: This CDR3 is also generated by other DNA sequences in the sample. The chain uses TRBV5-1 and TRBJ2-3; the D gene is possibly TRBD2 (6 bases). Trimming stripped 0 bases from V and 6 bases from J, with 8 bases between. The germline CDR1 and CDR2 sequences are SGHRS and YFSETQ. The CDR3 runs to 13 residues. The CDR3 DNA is TGCGCCAGCAGCTTGGGACTAGGGGATACGCAGTATTTT. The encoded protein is CASSLGLGDTQYF.

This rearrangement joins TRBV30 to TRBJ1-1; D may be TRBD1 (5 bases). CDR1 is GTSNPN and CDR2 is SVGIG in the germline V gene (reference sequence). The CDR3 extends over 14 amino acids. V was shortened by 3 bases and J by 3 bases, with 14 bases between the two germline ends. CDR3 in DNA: TGTGCCTGGAGGCGACAGCCTCTTTACACTGAAGCTTTCTTT. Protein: CAWRRQPLYTEAFF. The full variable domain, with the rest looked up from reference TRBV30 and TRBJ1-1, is SQTIHQWPATLVQPVGSPLSLECTVEGTSNPNLYWYRQAAGRGLQLLFYSVGIGQISSEVPQNLSASRPQDRQFILSSKKLLLSDSGFYLCAWRRQPLYTEAFFGQGTRLTVV.

The CDR3 protein is CSVDRTTFGTEQFF. In nucleotides, the CDR3 is TGCAGCGTTGACCGGACTACCTTTGGTACTGAGCAGTTCTTC. J is TRBJ2-1 and V is TRBV29-1; D is perhaps TRBD2 (6 bases). Germline V CDR1 and CDR2: SQVTM, ANQGSEA. CDR3 length: 14 amino acids. Trimming stripped 3 bases from V and 9 bases from J, with 18 bases between.

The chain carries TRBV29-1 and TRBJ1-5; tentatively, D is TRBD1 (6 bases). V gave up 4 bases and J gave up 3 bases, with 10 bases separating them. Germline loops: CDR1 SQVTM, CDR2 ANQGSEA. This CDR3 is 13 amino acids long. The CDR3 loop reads CSVATGNNQPQHF. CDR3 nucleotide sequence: TGCAGCGTTGCAACAGGGAACAATCAGCCCCAGCATTTT. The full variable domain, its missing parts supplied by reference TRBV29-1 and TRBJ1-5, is SAVISQKPSRDICQRGTSLTIQCQVDSQVTMMFWYRQQPGQSLTLIATANQGSEATYESGFVIDKFPISRPNLTFSTLTVSNMSPEDSSIYLCSVATGNNQPQHFGDGTRLSIL.

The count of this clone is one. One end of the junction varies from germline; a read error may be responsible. CDR3 amino acids: CASSRGTSGKGNF. The CDR3 DNA reads as TGTGCCAGCAGTCGGGGGACTAGCGGGAAAGGCAACTTC. V gene TRBV5-6 combines with J gene TRBJ2-7, with TRBD2 matching 13 bases. The CDR3 has 13 amino acids. Germline V gene data show CDR1 as SGHDT and CDR2 as YYEEEE.

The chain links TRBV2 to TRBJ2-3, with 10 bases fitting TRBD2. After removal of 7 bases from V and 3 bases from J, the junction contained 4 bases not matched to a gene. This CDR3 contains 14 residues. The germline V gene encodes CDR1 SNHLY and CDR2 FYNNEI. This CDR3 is CASTSGRATDTQYF. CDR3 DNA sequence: TGTGCCAGCACAAGCGGGAGGGCTACAGATACGCAGTATTTT.

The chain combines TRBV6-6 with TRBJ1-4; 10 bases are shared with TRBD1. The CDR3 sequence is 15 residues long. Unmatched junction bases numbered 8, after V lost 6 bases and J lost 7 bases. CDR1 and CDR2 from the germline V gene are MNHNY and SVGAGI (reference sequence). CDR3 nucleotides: TGTGCCAGCAGGGGAGGGACAGGGGTGTTTGAAAAACTGTTTTTT. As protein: CASRGGTGVFEKLFF.

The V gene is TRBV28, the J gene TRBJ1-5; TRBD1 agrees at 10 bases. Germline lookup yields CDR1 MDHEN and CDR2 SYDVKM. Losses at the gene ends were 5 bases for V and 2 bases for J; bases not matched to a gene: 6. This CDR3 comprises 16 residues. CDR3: CASSITGTGGNQPQHF. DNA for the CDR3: TGTGCCAGCAGTATCACCGGGACAGGGGGCAATCAGCCCCAGCATTTT.

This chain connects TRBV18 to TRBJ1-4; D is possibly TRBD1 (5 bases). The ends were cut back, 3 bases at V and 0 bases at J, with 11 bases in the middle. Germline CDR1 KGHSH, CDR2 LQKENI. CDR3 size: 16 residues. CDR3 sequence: CASSPPDSPTNEKLFF. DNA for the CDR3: TGTGCCAGCTCACCTCCCGACAGTCCAACTAATGAAAAACTGTTTTTT.

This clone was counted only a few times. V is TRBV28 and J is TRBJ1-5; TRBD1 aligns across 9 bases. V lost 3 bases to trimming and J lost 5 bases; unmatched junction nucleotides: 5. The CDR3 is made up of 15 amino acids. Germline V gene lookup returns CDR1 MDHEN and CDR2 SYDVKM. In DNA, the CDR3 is TGTGCCAGCAGTTTGTCGGGACAGGGAGATCAGCCCCAGCATTTT. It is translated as CASSLSGQGDQPQHF.